This TCR beta chain was captured in a study of blood T cells in healthy people across ages (dated by TCRdb to the mid-2010s). Some background on the complete study: In model experiments, template switching captured about one uniquely barcoded TCR beta cDNA molecule for every two T cells. Donors were grouped into four age groups: young (average approximately 15 years), middle-aged (39), aged (approximately 58) and long-lived (around 80). The study measured age-related changes in TCR beta repertoire diversity using deep sequencing normalized with unique cDNA molecular identifiers. Donors of different ages were randomly distributed across sequencing lanes to avoid experimental bias. Using the same blood draw, the study looked at two additional independent replicas of 1 million unique cDNA reads for two donors, one aged 18 to 30 and the other aged 80 or older.

Systemically healthy Caucasian individuals from Russia, some 36 in total and aged roughly 6 to 100 years, were included as donors. About 10 milliliters of peripheral blood were collected from each donor into EDTA-treated Vacutainer tubes. PBMCs were isolated by Ficoll-Paque density-gradient centrifugation, with at least 7 million obtained per sample. Total RNA was extracted from PBMCs with Trizol reagent, with at least 6 micrograms obtained per sample. For every donor, an aliquot of PBMCs went through flow cytometry to measure the percentages of naive CD45RAhigh/CD27high T cells. Counted from cysteine to phenylalanine, this CDR3 has 13 amino acids. The read is trimmed to its CDR3 DNA, 39 bases read in frame from base 1. V is clipped by 5 bases and J by 7 bases, and the sequence between their germline boundaries is 12 bases long. As for this clonotype: Its antigen specificity is not known. Base qualities are not at hand, and no much larger clone is one base apart.

The receptor library was made with 5' RACE. TCRdb records Illumina HiSeq 2500 as the sequencer. A second roughly 6 to 11 cycle PCR used a sample-barcoded 5' primer and a J-beta primer mix. A template-switch 5' adaptor carrying 12 random nucleotides introduced a unique molecular identifier onto each TCR beta cDNA molecule. Each sample yielded at least 3 million CDR3-containing paired-end reads. All of the RNA was converted into first-strand cDNA using the Mint cDNA synthesis kit, with a TRBC-specific oligonucleotide serving as the primer. Following uracil-DNA glycosylase treatment, a first 18-cycle PCR with universal primers M1SS and BC2_uni_R was performed on all cDNA. The authors' pipeline ran thus. Each sample was normalized by randomly selecting 1 million high-quality reads, each carrying a distinct molecular identifier. Reads sharing molecular identifiers were discarded rather than binned into consensus sequences. MiTCR, run with a Q25 quality threshold and the strictest error-elimination algorithm, handled CDR3 identification, clonotype clustering and error correction. A nonparametric unseen species model with Euler transformation was used to estimate a lower bound on total TCR beta diversity. The public reads were run again by TCRdb, first through fastp at Q25 and then through MiXCR, and only productive beta chains were kept. Each CDR3 protein gets just one entry, which takes the most common genes and DNA from the rows behind it. Here the V and J calls rest on TCRdb's processing, not on the authors' analysis. The sample records 650,000 to 950,000 distinct CDR3 sequences, under 45% of which are singletons. The top ten clonotypes cover approximately 19% of the sample.

The paper as a whole reports these results and caveats: The long-lived group showed more naive CD4+ T cells, fewer expanded clones and increased TCR diversity than the aged group, suggesting age selection. Bulk unsorted PBMC profiling prevented conclusive comparison of naive and antigen-experienced compartments. A strong correlation was found between observed TCR beta diversity and the percentage of naive T cells measured by flow cytometry. Estimates of total diversity based on one million sequenced T cells were considered lower bounds and underestimates. As age increased, observed TCR beta diversity per million T cells dropped in a roughly linear way, and a significant reduction was already evident by age 40. Because donor CMV infection status was unknown, age-related changes in expanded clonotypes were potentially confounded.

The source of this sequence is a man aged 60 to 75 in good health. The sequencing input was blood. In this chain, TRBV12-3 or TRBV12-4 is recombined with TRBJ2-1; TRBD1 is a weak D gene call, 6 bases matching. The CDR3 protein is CASSRDKVNEQFF. The sequenced DNA: TGTGCCAGCAGTAGGGACAAGGTAAATGAGCAGTTCTTC.